Below, 14 T cell receptor beta chains from the same sample are listed, as sequenced in a study of blood T cell repertoires in COVID-19. The table came from immunoSEQ multiplex PCR; TCRdb's copy has only in-frame clones and leaves some out. The sample includes roughly 130,000 clones, 86% seen only once; the top ten take almost 4.5%. Sequencing input: peripheral blood. These receptor sequences come from a man aged 35-49 years with acute or convalescent COVID-19.

The chain carries TRBV7-8 and TRBJ1-6, with D uncertain. The CDR3 consists of 15 residues. Germline lookup yields CDR1 SGHVS and CDR2 FQNEAQ. Trimming stripped 5 bases from V and 0 bases from J, with 8 bases between. The CDR3 nucleotides are TGTGCCAGCAGCGTCGTCAGCTCCTATAATTCACCCCTCCACTTT. This encodes CASSVVSSYNSPLHF.

The V call is TRBV4-1, the J call TRBJ2-2, with 7 bases aligning to TRBD1. The length of the CDR3 is 15 residues. Germline V gene sequence: CDR1 MGHRA, CDR2 YSYEKL. V lost 1 base and J lost 7; bases outside the gene matches: 6. CDR3 amino acids: CASSQVRGQGGELFF. The CDR3 DNA reads TGCGCCAGCAGCCAAGTTAGGGGGCAGGGCGGGGAGCTGTTTTTT.

This clone was detected only once. The genes are TRBV27 and TRBJ2-2; no firm D call. V lost 7 bases, J lost 1 base, and 10 bases lay in between. This CDR3 spans 14 amino acids. Germline assignment: CDR1 MNHEY and CDR2 SMNVEV (reference sequence). CDR3 nucleotide sequence: TGTGCCAGCAAACCTACGTGGAACACCGGGGAGCTGTTTTTT. It translates to CASKPTWNTGELFF.

The V and J genes are TRBV24-1 and TRBJ1-2; 8 nucleotides match TRBD1. V lost 3 bases, J lost 6 bases, and 11 bases stayed unmatched. Germline values: CDR1 KGHDR, CDR2 SFDVKD. The CDR3 extends over 16 amino acids. The CDR3 region has the DNA TGTGCCACCAGTGATACCATGACAGGGGAGAAGAATGGCTACACCTTC. Translation: CATSDTMTGEKNGYTF.

This rearrangement joins TRBV7-2 to TRBJ2-1, with a possible D match to TRBD1 (6 bases). Germline CDR1 SGHTA, CDR2 FQGNSA. The CDR3 runs 16 residues. Trimming stripped 1 base from V and 4 bases from J, with 14 bases between. The CDR3 sequence: CASSLERGSSYNEQFF. The CDR3 coding sequence is TGTGCCAGCAGCTTAGAGAGGGGGTCTTCTTACAATGAGCAGTTCTTC.

This clone was seen more than once but under ten times. V and J are TRBV29-1 and TRBJ1-2; tentative D call: TRBD1 (5 bases). The CDR3 runs 11 residues. CDR1 is SQVTM and CDR2 is ANQGSEA in the germline V gene. Trimming left V 2 bases short and J 4 bases short, with 5 bases between. CDR3 DNA: TGCAGCGTTGAACAGGGCTATGGCTACACCTTC. It codes for CSVEQGYGYTF.

The genes are TRBV5-1 and TRBJ2-7, with TRBD2 identical over 13 bases. The CDR3 runs 16 residues. Germline V gene sequence: CDR1 SGHRS, CDR2 YFSETQ. The V and J ends lost 0 bases and 7 bases, in that order; junction bases with no gene match: 7. CDR3 DNA sequence: TGCGCCAGCAGCTTGGGGCCAGGACTAGCGGGAGATGAGCAGTACTTC. This encodes CASSLGPGLAGDEQYF.

The chain uses TRBV30 and TRBJ2-4, with 9 bases fitting TRBD1. The CDR3 sequence is 15 residues long. The germline V gene has CDR1 GTSNPN and CDR2 SVGIG (reference sequence). The J segment lost 0 bases and the V segment lost 7 bases, leaving 7 bases of the junction unmatched. CDR3 in DNA: TGTGCCTCAGGGACAGGGAGTCTAGCCAAAAACATTCAGTACTTC. Translated, it gives CASGTGSLAKNIQYF.

V is TRBV12-5 and J is TRBJ2-5, with D perhaps matching TRBD2 (6 bases). There are 12 residues in the CDR3. Germline V gene lookup returns CDR1 LGHNT and CDR2 FRNRAP. Trimming cost V 1 base and J 7 bases, with 7 bases left between them. CDR3 sequence reads: CASGLEAGTQYF. CDR3 bases: TGTGCTAGTGGTTTGGAAGCGGGGACCCAGTACTTC. The whole variable domain, filled in from reference TRBV12-5 and TRBJ2-5, reads DARVTQTPRHKVTEMGQEVTMRCQPILGHNTVFWYRQTMMQGLELLAYFRNRAPLDDSGMPKDRFSAEMPDATLATLKIQPSEPRDSAVYFCASGLEAGTQYFGPGTRLLVL.

The chain has TRBV9 and TRBJ2-1; unclear D gene. The germline CDR1 and CDR2 sequences are SGDLS and YYNGEE. The CDR3 totals 10 residues. The V gene lost 0 bases and the J gene lost 12 bases, with 4 bases spanning the gap. CDR3 region: CASSVAGQFF. CDR3 coding DNA: TGTGCCAGCAGCGTAGCGGGGCAGTTCTTC.

This rearrangement joins TRBV11-2 to TRBJ1-3; D ambiguous. The CDR3 has 12 residues. V was cut by 6 bases and J by 2 bases, with 5 bases left in between. The germline V gene encodes CDR1 SGHAT and CDR2 FQNNGV. CDR3 residues: CASRAAGNTIYF. DNA for the CDR3: TGTGCCAGCAGGGCAGCTGGAAACACCATATATTTT.

This clone appeared a single time. The chain links TRBV15 to TRBJ1-4, with D perhaps TRBD1 (5 bases). This CDR3 spans 15 amino acids. The V gene's germline CDR1 is LNHNV and CDR2 YYDKDF (reference sequence). V was clipped by 3 bases and J by 8 bases, with 16 bases between them. The CDR3 coding sequence is TGTGCCACCAGCAGCCCCTGGGGGGAGGGAGAAAAACTGTTTTTT. Its protein product is CATSSPWGEGEKLFF.

V is TRBV3-1 (or the pseudogene TRBV3-2) and J is TRBJ2-3, with 10 nucleotides matching TRBD2. Germline V gene data show CDR1 as LGHDT and CDR2 as YNNKEL (reference sequence). CDR3 length: 14 amino acids. V shed 7 bases and J 0 bases; nucleotides not matched to a gene: 1. This CDR3 is CASKREGSTDTQYF. For the CDR3, the DNA is TGTGCCAGCAAGCGGGAGGGTAGCACAGATACGCAGTATTTT.

The CDR3 region is CASSLRGGSTEAFF. CDR3 nucleotides: TGTGCCAGCAGCTTACGGGGGGGGAGCACTGAAGCTTTCTTT. V is TRBV11-2 and J is TRBJ1-1; possible D gene TRBD1, 5 bases. Trimming took 2 bases from V and 4 from J, leaving 11 bases between them. Per the germline V gene, CDR1 is SGHAT and CDR2 is FQNNGV. This CDR3 is 14 amino acids long.